The rows below give T cell receptor beta chains drawn from one sample of a study of OX40 agonist ivuxolimab in advanced cancers. Here immunoSEQ multiplex PCR was the method, and the copy in TCRdb shows in-frame clones only, minus some. The sample lists over 100,000 clones, around 91% occurring once. The specimen was CD4+ or CD8+ T cells sorted from blood, collected in a trial of the OX40 agonist ivuxolimab. The receptor set was obtained from an adult with an advanced solid tumor such as melanoma, head and neck, liver or kidney cancer. Each CDR3 is given with its conserved first and last residue. D genes are given only for firm matches. Part of the rows lack a size; the others show once, few, many or a class for expanded clones.

>once|TRBV28|TRBJ2-5|-
CASSLASGETQYF
TGTGCCAGCAGTCTAGCCAGCGGAGAGACCCAGTACTTC
>-|TRBV6-1|TRBJ1-2|-
CASSEPQAFGYTF
TGTGCCAGCAGTGAACCTCAGGCCTTTGGCTACACCTTC
>-|TRBV27|TRBJ2-3|-
CASSFRRGPGRDTQYF
TGTGCCAGCAGTTTTCGGCGGGGGCCTGGAAGGGATACGCAGTATTTT
>-|TRBV28|TRBJ2-7|-
CASSLIVPGHYEQYF
TGTGCCAGCAGCTTAATTGTTCCGGGGCACTACGAGCAGTACTTC
>-|TRBV7-2|TRBJ2-2|-
CASSVETGELFF
TGTGCCAGCAGCGTAGAAACCGGGGAGCTGTTTTTT
>-|TRBV10-3|TRBJ2-1|TRBD2
CASYVGLADNEQFF
TGTGCCTCCTACGTGGGACTAGCGGACAATGAGCAGTTCTTC
>once|TRBV14|TRBJ1-3|-
CASSQQALSGNTIYF
TGTGCCAGCAGCCAACAGGCGCTATCTGGAAACACCATATATTTT
>-|TRBV9|TRBJ1-6|-
CASSLRSGRDSPLHF
TGTGCCAGCAGCTTACGATCGGGCAGGGATTCACCCCTCCACTTT
>-|TRBV6-1|TRBJ1-2|-
CASRLLDSEEDGYTF
TGTGCCAGCAGACTTTTAGACAGCGAGGAAGATGGCTACACCTTC
>-|TRBV4-1|TRBJ2-5|TRBD1
CASSQDLDRGETQYF
TGCGCCAGCAGCCAAGATTTGGACAGGGGGGAGACCCAGTACTTC
>-|TRBV11-3|TRBJ2-7|TRBD2
CASSLGGGGYEQYF
TGTGCCAGCAGCTTAGGGGGCGGGGGCTACGAGCAGTACTTC
>-|TRBV7-8|TRBJ1-1|-
CASRNDGRLNTEAFF
TGTGCCAGCAGGAACGATGGCAGGTTGAACACTGAAGCTTTCTTT
>once|TRBV6-1|TRBJ1-1|-
CASRWVGEAFF
TGTGCCAGCAGGTGGGTTGGGGAAGCTTTCTTT
>-|TRBV7-2|TRBJ2-5|-
CASSLGGRGETQYF
TGTGCCAGCAGCTTAGGTGGACGGGGGGAGACCCAGTACTTC
>-|TRBV7-2|TRBJ1-5|TRBD1
CASSRTGGAVQPQHF
TGTGCCAGCAGCCGGACAGGGGGCGCGGTTCAGCCCCAGCATTTT
>-|TRBV7-2|TRBJ1-3|-
CASSLGGTVSSGNTIYF
TGTGCCAGCAGCTTAGGCGGCACGGTTAGCTCTGGAAACACCATATATTTT
>-|TRBV5-4|TRBJ2-5|TRBD1
CASSHRDRDGKETQYF
TGTGCCAGCAGCCACCGGGACAGGGACGGTAAAGAGACCCAGTACTTC
>-|TRBV28|TRBJ2-4|TRBD2
CASMSGGPGNIQYF
TGTGCCAGCATGTCGGGGGGGCCGGGAAACATTCAGTACTTC
>-|TRBV6-1|TRBJ2-6|-
CASRSSGANVLTF
TGTGCCAGCAGAAGTTCTGGGGCCAACGTCCTGACTTTC
>-|TRBV6-4|TRBJ1-2|-
CASSEGTLAF
TGTGCCAGCAGTGAGGGGACATTAGCCTTC
>-|TRBV19|TRBJ2-2|-
CASSITRGAWELFF
TGTGCCAGTAGTATTACTCGGGGGGCCTGGGAGCTGTTTTTT
>-|TRBV30|TRBJ1-5|-
CAWEATGSSNQPQHF
TGTGCCTGGGAGGCGACAGGAAGCAGCAATCAGCCCCAGCATTTT
>few|TRBV6-1|TRBJ2-2|-
CASSDEGRSRAGELFF
TGTGCCAGCAGTGACGAGGGCCGGTCTAGGGCCGGGGAGCTGTTTTTT
>once|TRBV5-4|TRBJ2-1|TRBD1
CASSANRGLGNEQFF
TGTGCCAGCAGCGCGAACAGGGGGCTGGGTAATGAGCAGTTCTTC
>-|TRBV7-2|TRBJ1-2|TRBD1
CASSLGGQATYGYTF
TGTGCCAGCAGCTTAGGTGGACAGGCCACCTATGGCTACACCTTC
>-|TRBV28|TRBJ2-7|TRBD2
CASSLPQRGGANEQYF
TGTGCCAGCAGTTTACCCCAGCGGGGGGGCGCCAACGAGCAGTACTTC
>once|TRBV11-3|TRBJ2-1|TRBD2
CASRAGGSGYNEQFF
TGTGCCAGCCGTGCGGGGGGCTCGGGTTACAATGAGCAGTTCTTC
>-|TRBV19|TRBJ2-7|-
CASSPPGGLGEQYF
TGTGCCAGTAGCCCTCCAGGGGGGCTCGGCGAGCAGTACTTC
>-|TRBV30|TRBJ2-7|TRBD1
CAWNGQGSEQYF
TGTGCCTGGAATGGACAGGGAAGCGAGCAGTACTTC
>-|TRBV20-1|TRBJ2-5|-
CSAEAGETQYF
TGCAGTGCTGAGGCAGGGGAGACCCAGTACTTC
>-|TRBV28|TRBJ1-4|-
CASSLGIRRREKLFF
TGTGCCAGCAGTTTAGGGATACGGAGGCGCGAAAAACTGTTTTTT
>-|TRBV30|TRBJ2-7|-
CAWSVSAEQYF
TGTGCCTGGAGTGTCTCGGCAGAGCAGTACTTC
>-|TRBV6-6|TRBJ2-7|TRBD1
CASDTRTGDEQYF
TGTGCCAGCGACACCAGGACAGGCGACGAGCAGTACTTC
>-|TRBV7-8|TRBJ1-3|-
CASSFGRLSSGNTIYF
TGTGCCAGCAGCTTTGGACGCTTGAGCTCTGGAAACACCATATATTTT
>once|TRBV30|TRBJ1-2|TRBD1
CAWSGDRRGYTF
TGTGCCTGGAGTGGGGACAGGCGCGGCTACACCTTC
>-|TRBV7-9|TRBJ2-7|TRBD1
CASSFRDSSYEQYF
TGTGCCAGCAGCTTCCGGGACAGCTCCTACGAGCAGTACTTC
>once|TRBV7-2|TRBJ2-7|-
CASSPGHPSDEQYF
TGTGCCAGCAGCCCTGGACACCCCTCAGACGAGCAGTACTTC